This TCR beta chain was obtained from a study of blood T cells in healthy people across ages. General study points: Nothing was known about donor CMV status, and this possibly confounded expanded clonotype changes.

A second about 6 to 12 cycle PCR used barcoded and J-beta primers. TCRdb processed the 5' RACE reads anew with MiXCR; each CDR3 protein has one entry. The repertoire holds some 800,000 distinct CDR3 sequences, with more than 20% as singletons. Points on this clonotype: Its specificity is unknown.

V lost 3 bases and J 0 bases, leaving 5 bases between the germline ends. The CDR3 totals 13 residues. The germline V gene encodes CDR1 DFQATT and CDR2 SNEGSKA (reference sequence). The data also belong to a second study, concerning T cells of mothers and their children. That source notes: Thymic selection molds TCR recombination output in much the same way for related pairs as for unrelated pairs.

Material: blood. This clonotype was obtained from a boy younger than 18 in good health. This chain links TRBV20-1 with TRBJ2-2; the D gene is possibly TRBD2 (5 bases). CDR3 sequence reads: CSAREANTGELFF. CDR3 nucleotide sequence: TGCAGTGCTAGGGAGGCGAACACCGGGGAGCTGTTTTTT.